This record looks at one TCR beta chain sequence and its context. These data come from a study of blood T cell repertoires in COVID-19. Study-wide context: Some COVID-19 samples were acute and others convalescent; all came from the United States, Italy and Spain. Nucleic acid was either cDNA or gDNA, and it came from T cells, B-cell-depleted T cells, or PBMCs.

CDR1 and CDR2 from the germline V gene are SGHRS and YFSETQ. The CDR3 covers 16 residues. V dropped 4 bases and J dropped 7 bases, with 21 bases sitting between them. Original data processing: Estimated nucleated cell counts came from reference gene primer amplification. Sequencing was performed with immunoSEQ multiplex PCR; in TCRdb, only in-frame clones are kept and a portion is missing. V, J and clone size were drawn from that table, and D and trimming were deduced from the DNA. The sample gives about 160,000 clones, around 84% of which show up once; approximately 1.1% is in the top ten. Sample: peripheral blood. The chain employs TRBV5-1 and TRBJ1-5; D perhaps matches TRBD1 (5 bases). The clonotype comes from a man aged 35 to 55 with acute or convalescent COVID-19. The CDR3 nucleotides read TGCGCCAGCAGCCTTCTGGGAGGGGCGCAAGGGCAGCCCCAGCATTTT. Its protein product is CASSLLGGAQGQPQHF.